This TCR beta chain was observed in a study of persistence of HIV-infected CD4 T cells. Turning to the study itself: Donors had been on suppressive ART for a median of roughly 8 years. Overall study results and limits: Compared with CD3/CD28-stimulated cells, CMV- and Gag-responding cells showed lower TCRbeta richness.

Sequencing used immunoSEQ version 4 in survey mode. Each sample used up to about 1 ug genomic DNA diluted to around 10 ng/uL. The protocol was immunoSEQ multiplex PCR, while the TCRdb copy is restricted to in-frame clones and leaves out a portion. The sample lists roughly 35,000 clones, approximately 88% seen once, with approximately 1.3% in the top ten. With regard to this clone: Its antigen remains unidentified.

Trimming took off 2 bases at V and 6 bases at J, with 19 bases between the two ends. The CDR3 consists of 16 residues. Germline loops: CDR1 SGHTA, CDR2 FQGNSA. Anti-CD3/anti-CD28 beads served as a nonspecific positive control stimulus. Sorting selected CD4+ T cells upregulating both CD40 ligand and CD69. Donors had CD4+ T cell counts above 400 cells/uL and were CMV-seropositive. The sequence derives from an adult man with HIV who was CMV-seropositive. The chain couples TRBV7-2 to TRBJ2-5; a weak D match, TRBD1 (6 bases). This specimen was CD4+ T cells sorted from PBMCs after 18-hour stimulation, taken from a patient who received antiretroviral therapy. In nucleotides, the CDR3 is TGTGCCAGCAGCTTATCGGACAGCCAGTATGCGAAGACCCAGTACTTC. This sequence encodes CASSLSDSQYAKTQYF. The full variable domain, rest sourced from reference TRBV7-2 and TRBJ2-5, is GAGVSQSPSNKVTEKGKDVELRCDPISGHTALYWYRQSLGQGLEFLIYFQGNSAPDKSGLPSDRFSAERTGGSVSTLTIQRTQQEDSAVYLCASSLSDSQYAKTQYFGPGTRLLVL.